This TCR beta chain was identified in a study of T-cell reconstitution after alpha-beta-depleted transplantation in children. Study results and caveats: In some patients, recipient T cells and intrathymic progenitors surviving conditioning explained high day-60 diversity. Newly generated T cells supplied most T-cell counts and diversity one year post-transplant. About two months after transplant, alpha-beta T cells reportedly came from several hundred expanded graft clones.

V lost 3 bases and J lost 4, with 8 bases in between. The CDR3 runs to 12 residues. Looked up from germline, CDR1 is SQVTM and CDR2 is ANQGSEA. Library preparation (for TCRbeta) was performed with unique molecular identifiers. TCRdb itself ran the PCR reads through MiXCR, one entry per CDR3 protein. This table has 440,000 or so distinct CDR3 sequences, over 40% appearing once. Worth noting for this clonotype: Its target is not known.

The chain couples TRBV29-1 to TRBJ2-3; no definite D call. The receptor comes from a girl aged 2-10 years with aplastic anemia, due to receive a stem cell transplant. Sample: PBMCs, taken before TCRalphabeta/CD19-depleted stem cell transplant. The CDR3 loop reads CSVDGRADTQYF. The CDR3 region has the DNA TGCAGCGTTGATGGCCGCGCAGATACGCAGTATTTT.